This T cell receptor (beta chain) was recovered during a study of Graves' ophthalmopathy and Graves' hyperthyroidism (dated 2018 in TCRdb). For context, the study as a whole: Peripheral blood was collected before any treatment was given, at the time of initial diagnosis. TCR beta repertoire signatures were used to distinguish Graves' ophthalmopathy from Graves' hyperthyroidism and to predict progression to ophthalmopathy. In total, around 130 blood samples were TCR-sequenced: under 45 ophthalmopathy, some 72 hyperthyroidism and about 17 hyperthyroidism-to-ophthalmopathy patients. To explore V-J signatures distinguishing ophthalmopathy from hyperthyroidism, a discovery set of roughly 100 patients (around 42 ophthalmopathy, about 57 stable hyperthyroidism) was enrolled. An independent validation cohort was composed of roughly 18 hyperthyroidism patients and some 16 patients who later progressed from hyperthyroidism to ophthalmopathy. In about 6 hyperthyroidism patients, the T-cell repertoire of thyroid tissue was compared with the T-cell repertoire of blood. Once sampling was done, hyperthyroidism patients were given methimazole at a starting dose of 30 mg daily, while ophthalmopathy patients were given high-dose intravenous methylprednisolone. The approximately 90 discovery patients were randomly split 7:3 into training and test sets.

Hyperthyroidism was defined as stable when no progression to ophthalmopathy occurred within 18 months of follow-up. Patients with hyperthyroidism were aged 18 to 65 years, had been newly diagnosed, and had a disease duration of less than 2 months. Patients with other autoimmune diseases, uncontrolled infections, pregnancy or lactation were excluded. Diagnosis relied on clinical symptoms, serum thyroxine, TRAb, thyroid ultrasound and orbital computed tomography. PBMCs were isolated from 10 ml of fresh peripheral blood by Ficoll-Paque density gradient centrifugation. Total RNA was extracted using Trizol reagent, and RNA quality was checked on an Agilent 2100 Bioanalyzer. V and J are truncated by 1 base and 2 bases respectively, leaving an intervening sequence of 12 bases. From a lookup of the germline V gene, CDR1 and CDR2 are SGHTA and FQGNSA. Inclusive of the bounding cysteine and phenylalanine, the CDR3 is 15 residues long. Solely the CDR3 DNA is kept, with 45 bases framed from the first base.

TCR beta CDR3 regions were amplified from RNA transcripts for repertoire sequencing. The first round was an RT-PCR using HTBI primers with the Qiagen OneStep RT-PCR kit, and this first round was followed by a second-round multiplex PCR, then size selection and purification. The libraries underwent paired-end sequencing with 100 bp reads on an Illumina HiSeq2000. The original methods were these. SOAPnuke was used to process the reads, removing any read that contained adapters or uncalled bases, had a mean Phred below 15, or lacked an exact match to the constant primer or identifier. COPE v1.2.5 was used to merge the high-quality paired reads. Each unique nucleotide sequence was defined as a clonotype, and clonotypes were aligned to IMGT TRB V, D and J references with MiTCR v1.1. The analysis was limited to V-J combinations with a frequency above 0.0001, which together covered 99.2% of repertoires. A TCR clonal expansion and chaos score per V-J combination was defined as the ratio of F50 clonal expansion to chaos observed in the TCRdist matrix. Welch's t-statistics and random forest were used to reduce features to about a dozen V-J combinations, which were fed into a naive Bayes classifier. Thyroid-blood repertoire similarity was quantified with the Morisita-Horn index. The public sequencing data were trimmed at Q25 with fastp and processed into clonotypes with MiXCR by TCRdb, which kept only in-frame beta chains. CDR3 protein duplicates are merged, each entry listing the most common genes and DNA. These V and J calls rely on TCRdb rather than the paper's analysis. Present in this sample are hundreds of thousands of distinct CDR3 sequences, 20% to 25% of which were seen just once. The ten largest clones take up approximately 3.2% of the sample.

This clonotype was recorded many times. It has no known antigen specificity. No base-level quality is on record; no much larger clone is a single base apart. Here is what the overall study found, with its caveats: No statistical method was used to predetermine the sample size, and group allocation was not hidden from the investigators. Most of the expanded thyroid clonotypes with a frequency above 0.001 were also detected in blood, and it was suggested that the thyroid immune response may be reflected by blood repertoires. The 13-signature model separated ophthalmopathy from stable hyperthyroidism with roughly 88% sensitivity and about 81% specificity in cross-validation, and 80%/75% in the test set. In validation, the model predicted ophthalmopathy progression with 70.59% sensitivity and 72.22% specificity; around twelve predicted patients were CT-confirmed with GO in a median of around 6 months.

The rearranged segments are TRBV7-2 and TRBJ2-7; a tentative D match to TRBD2 spans 6 bases. This clonotype was sampled from a woman aged 18-29 years with stable Graves' hyperthyroidism. Donor details come from another sample of the same person, matched by shared clones. Material: peripheral blood. The nucleotides read TGTGCCAGCAGCTTAGGGTTAGCGGCCGCCTACGAGCAGTACTTC. Translated, it gives CASSLGLAAAYEQYF.